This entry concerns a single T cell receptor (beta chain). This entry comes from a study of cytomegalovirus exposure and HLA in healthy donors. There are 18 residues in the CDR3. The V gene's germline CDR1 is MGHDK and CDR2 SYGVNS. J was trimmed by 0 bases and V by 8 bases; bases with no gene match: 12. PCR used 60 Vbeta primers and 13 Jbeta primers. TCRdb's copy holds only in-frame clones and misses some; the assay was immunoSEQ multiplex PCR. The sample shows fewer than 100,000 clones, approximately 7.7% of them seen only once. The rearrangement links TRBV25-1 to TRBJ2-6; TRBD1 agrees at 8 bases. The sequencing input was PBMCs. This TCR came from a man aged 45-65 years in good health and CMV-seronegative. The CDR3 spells CASAARTGNYSGANVLTF. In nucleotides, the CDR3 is TGTGCCAGCGCAGCAAGGACAGGGAATTACTCTGGGGCCAACGTCCTGACTTTC.